This TCR beta chain was profiled in a study of OX40 agonist ivuxolimab in advanced cancers. Overall study: Three patients responded partially, comprising one with hepatocellular carcinoma and two with cutaneous melanoma.

This clone was seen only a few times. The V gene's germline CDR1 is SGHRS and CDR2 YFSETQ. V lost 0 bases and J lost 3; bases outside the gene matches: 2. The CDR3 runs 16 residues. Measured with immunoSEQ multiplex PCR; TCRdb has only the in-frame clones, and not every one. This sample carries about 91,000 clones, 87% of them seen once, and the ten largest clones take over 0.4%. The TCR was taken from an adult with an advanced solid tumor such as melanoma, head and neck, liver or kidney cancer. The sequenced sample was CD4+ or CD8+ T cells sorted from blood, obtained in a trial of the OX40 agonist ivuxolimab. The chain combines TRBV5-1 with TRBJ1-5; 11 nucleotides match TRBD1. CDR3 loop: CASSLGTGGLNQPQHF. CDR3 nucleotide sequence: TGCGCCAGCAGCTTGGGGACAGGGGGCCTCAATCAGCCCCAGCATTTT.